The sample holds many counts of the clone carrying this TCR beta chain. As yet, its antigen is unknown. This specimen belongs to a study of T-cell reconstitution after alpha-beta-depleted transplantation in children. The study, taken as a whole, reports: Several hundred graft clones that had expanded were reportedly the source of alpha-beta T cells about two months after transplant. Most T-cell counts and diversity one year after the transplant came from T cells that were newly produced. The study traced high day-60 TCRbeta diversity in some patients to surviving recipient T cells and thymic progenitors.

The germline gives CDR1 DFQATT, CDR2 SNEGSKA (reference sequence). Deletions cut 5 bases from V and 5 bases from J, with 15 bases between. The CDR3 loop spans 13 amino acids. Preparation of the TCRbeta library involved a method that used unique molecular identifiers. TCRdb re-called the PCR reads with MiXCR, one entry per CDR3 protein. Of a few hundred thousand distinct CDR3 sequences listed, about a tenth are singletons. The source material was PBMCs, sampled before TCRalphabeta/CD19-depleted stem cell transplant. This receptor was taken from a child under two years old with acute myeloid leukemia, due to receive a stem cell transplant. V gene TRBV20-1 combines with J gene TRBJ2-5, with no clear D. The CDR3 here is CSAEPEFTETQYF. CDR3 DNA: TGCAGTGCTGAACCGGAGTTCACGGAGACCCAGTACTTC.